This T cell receptor (beta chain) derives from a study of T-cell reconstitution after alpha-beta-depleted transplantation in children. TCRbeta library preparation incorporated unique molecular identifiers. One entry per CDR3 protein results from TCRdb running MiXCR on the PCR reads. The table lists 420,000 or so distinct CDR3 sequences, about a tenth of them singletons. The CDR3 spans 14 residues. The V end lost 7 bases, the J end lost 4 bases, and 14 bases lay between the germline ends. This clonotype was obtained from a human donor who donated a stem cell graft to a child with acute myeloid leukemia. This chain connects TRBV12-3 or TRBV12-4 to TRBJ1-3; a weak D match, TRBD1 (6 bases). The source was PBMCs from the stem cell graft donor, collected from the stem cell graft. CDR3 residues: CASTRQGPGNTIYF. The DNA of the CDR3 is TGTGCCAGCACCCGTCAGGGGCCCGGAAACACCATATATTTT.